The clone carrying this TCR beta chain was counted many times. Its cognate antigen is unknown. CDR1 and CDR2 (germline): GTSNPN, SVGIG (reference sequence). This CDR3 has 14 residues. The J segment lost 4 bases and the V segment lost 1 base, leaving 1 base of the junction unmatched. These data are taken from a study of metastatic and nonmetastatic thyroid tumors. Turning to the study itself: Repertoire comparisons spanned blood and tumor or nodule tissue from malignant and benign thyroid patients. Study-level findings and limits: Malignant thyroid tumors reportedly exceeded benign nodules significantly in TCR beta diversity, with the difference appearing in blood and tumor.

Original data processing: In papillary thyroid cancer, a distant-metastasis classifier was built using CDR3 differences across clinicopathological groups. With MiXCR, TCRdb reprocessed the PCR reads. TCRdb's processing, not the authors', yielded these V and J calls. This sample carries about 59,000 clones, roughly 15% of them seen once, and the ten largest clones take over 9%. No patient received treatment before thyroid surgery. The rearrangement uses TRBV30 and TRBJ2-1, with 10 nucleotides matching TRBD2. The specimen was blood. This sequence originates from a male donor with papillary thyroid cancer or a benign thyroid nodule (not recorded which). Some clones in this sample may be carry-over from other donors' samples. The CDR3 loop reads CAWSGAGGYNEQFF. The CDR3 region has the DNA TGTGCCTGGAGTGGAGCGGGGGGGTACAATGAGCAGTTCTTC.